This TCR beta chain was sequenced for a study of cytomegalovirus exposure and HLA in healthy donors. Germline assignment: CDR1 MNHEY and CDR2 SVGAGI. There are 12 residues in the CDR3. The V end lost 5 bases, the J end lost 6 bases, and 8 bases lay between the germline ends. TCRdb's copy holds only in-frame clones and misses some; the assay was immunoSEQ multiplex PCR. The sample shows 90,000 to 140,000 clones, roughly nine tenths of them seen only once. This receptor was obtained from a woman younger than 35 in good health and CMV-seropositive. The gene calls are TRBV6-5 and TRBJ1-5; possibly TRBD1 for D (5 bases). Source material: PBMCs. CDR3 DNA: TGTGCCAGCAGTCGACAGACTCAGCCCCAGCATTTT. This translates into CASSRQTQPQHF.